This TCR beta chain is from a study of cytomegalovirus exposure and HLA in healthy donors. Study-level background: The 100 million to 120 million unique TCR beta sequences, from some 170 million T cells, were found by an earlier analysis.

The PCR used 60 Vbeta and 13 Jbeta primers. Generated by immunoSEQ multiplex PCR, the TCRdb table keeps only in-frame clones and is missing some. In the table there are approximately 170,000 clones, roughly 80% of which are singletons. The CDR3 contains 11 residues. V was clipped by 8 bases and J by 8 bases, with 12 bases between them. Per the germline V gene, CDR1 is MNHEY and CDR2 is SVGAGI. The TCR sequence derives from a male donor in good health and CMV-seronegative. V usage is TRBV6-5 and J usage is TRBJ1-2, with D tentatively TRBD1 (5 bases). Sequenced input: PBMCs. The CDR3 sequence: CASYQGYGYTF. The CDR3 DNA reads TGTGCCAGCTACCAGGGCTACGGCTACACCTTC.